The present T cell receptor (beta chain) was sequenced within a study of blood T cell repertoires in COVID-19. Per the authors' pipeline: Amplification of reference gene primers was used by the study to estimate nucleated cell counts. The protocol was immunoSEQ multiplex PCR, while the TCRdb copy is restricted to in-frame clones and leaves out a portion. V, J and clone size are taken as reported in that table, and D and trimming were inferred from the DNA itself. The repertoire holds approximately 80,000 clones, with roughly four fifths as singletons. With 4 bases removed from V and 3 bases from J, the gap between germline ends came to 9 bases. Per germline, CDR1 SQVTM and CDR2 ANQGSEA. The CDR3 runs to 12 residues.

The chain links TRBV29-1 to TRBJ1-2; no firm D call. The sequence derives from a man aged 55 to 70 with acute or convalescent COVID-19. The sample was peripheral blood. CDR3 sequence: CSVVGEDYGYTF. The CDR3 nucleotides read TGCAGCGTTGTCGGGGAGGACTATGGCTACACCTTC.